These 13 T cell receptor beta chains came from one sample sequenced in a study of blood T cell repertoires in COVID-19. Generated by immunoSEQ multiplex PCR, the TCRdb table keeps only in-frame clones and is missing some. In the table there are roughly 360,000 clones, roughly 80% of which are singletons. Sequencing used peripheral blood. Receptors were obtained from a human donor with acute or convalescent COVID-19. The donor label of this sample is uncertain.

The V and J genes are TRBV10-2 and TRBJ2-7, with 8 positions matching TRBD1. The junction had 7 bases not matched to a gene; V was cut back by 7 bases and J by 2 bases. Germline CDR1 and CDR2: WSHSY and SAAADI. This CDR3 contains 14 residues. CDR3 residues: CASTPGQEAYEQYF. Written as DNA, the CDR3 is TGCGCCAGCACCCCGGGACAGGAGGCCTACGAGCAGTACTTC.

The chain links TRBV28 to TRBJ1-4; D remains unclear. This CDR3 is 14 amino acids long. Trimming removed 6 bases at V and 5 bases at J, with 13 bases between. Looked up from germline, CDR1 is MDHEN and CDR2 is SYDVKM. CDR3 sequence: CASRRGVGNEKLFF. The CDR3 nucleotides read TGTGCCAGCAGGCGGGGAGTAGGGAATGAAAAACTGTTTTTT.

J is TRBJ2-1 and V is TRBV15; D is ambiguous. Germline V lookup: CDR1 LNHNV, CDR2 YYDKDF (reference sequence). Trimming removed 3 bases from V and 7 bases from J, with 16 bases in between. The CDR3 extends over 15 amino acids. This CDR3 is CATSREFSRRNEQFF. Written as DNA, the CDR3 is TGTGCCACCAGCAGGGAATTTAGCCGTAGGAATGAGCAGTTCTTC.

The gene calls are TRBV10-3 and TRBJ2-7, with TRBD1 identical over 9 bases. Germline-derived CDR1 and CDR2 are ENHRY and SYGVKD. This CDR3 spans 14 amino acids. The V segment lost 7 bases and the J segment 3 bases; nucleotides outside the gene matches: 7. DNA of the CDR3: TGTGCCATCAAGCCAAAGGGACAGGGCTACGAGCAGTACTTC. Amino acid sequence: CAIKPKGQGYEQYF.

The chain has TRBV6-1 and TRBJ2-3, with D perhaps matching TRBD2 (6 bases). This CDR3 is built from 16 residues. V was clipped by 4 bases and J by 5 bases, with 19 bases between them. Looked up from germline, CDR1 is MNHNS and CDR2 is SASEGT. The CDR3 nucleotides read TGTGCCAGCAGTGCGGGACTTTCCCGCCTGAGAGATACGCAGTATTTT. Translated, it gives CASSAGLSRLRDTQYF.

This clone was recorded a few times. The chain is built from TRBV6-5 and TRBJ1-2; TRBD1 matches 7 bases. The CDR3 contains 14 residues. V was pared by 0 bases and J by 4 bases, with 2 bases of the junction left unmatched. Germline V lookup: CDR1 MNHEY, CDR2 SVGAGI. CDR3: CASSYSGTVYGYTF. The CDR3 bases are TGTGCCAGCAGTTACTCCGGGACAGTCTATGGCTACACCTTC.

The CDR3 nucleotides read TGTGCCAGCAGCTTGCCCCTCCGGCCAGGGGGCGCCTATGAGCAGTTCTTC. Protein: CASSLPLRPGGAYEQFF. This sequence joins TRBV5-4 and TRBJ2-1; 8 nucleotides align to TRBD1. Trimming took 1 base from V and 8 from J; bases not matched to a gene: 14. The CDR3 covers 17 residues. Germline V gene sequence: CDR1 SGHNT, CDR2 YYREEE (reference sequence).

This clone was seen a few times. V gene TRBV5-5 combines with J gene TRBJ2-1; tentative D call: TRBD1 (6 bases). V was cut by 0 bases and J by 6 bases, with 10 bases left in between. This CDR3 is 14 amino acids long. CDR1 SGHKS and CDR2 YYEKEE come from the germline V gene (reference sequence). The CDR3 nucleotides are TGTGCCAGCAGCTTGGAAGGGGGTCCCAATGAGCAGTTCTTC. It specifies CASSLEGGPNEQFF.

The count of this clone is one. CDR3 in amino acids: CASSIKGVNTEAFF. As DNA, the CDR3 is TGTGCCAGTAGTATCAAGGGAGTGAACACTGAAGCTTTCTTT. V usage is TRBV19 and J usage is TRBJ1-1; D remains unclear. Per the germline V gene, CDR1 is LNHDA and CDR2 is SQIVND (reference sequence). The CDR3 sequence is 14 residues long. Trimming took off 3 bases at V and 0 bases at J, with 8 bases between the two ends.

CDR3 in amino acids: CATSDHRGTNQPQHF. In DNA form, the CDR3 reads TGTGCCACCAGTGACCACAGGGGGACTAATCAGCCCCAGCATTTT. The chain uses TRBV24-1 and TRBJ1-5; the match to TRBD1 covers 8 bases. The CDR3 is made up of 15 amino acids. Germline V gene lookup returns CDR1 KGHDR and CDR2 SFDVKD. The V gene end was trimmed by 4 bases and the J gene end by 4 bases; junction bases not matched to a gene: 5.

The chain couples TRBV29-1 to TRBJ1-2; D possibly corresponds to TRBD1 (5 bases). The V gene's germline CDR1 is SQVTM and CDR2 ANQGSEA. There are 13 residues in the CDR3. V was clipped by 1 base and J by 5 bases, with 11 bases between them. In nucleotides, the CDR3 is TGCAGCGTTGAAGTCCCCCCAGGGTATGGCTACACCTTC. This sequence encodes CSVEVPPGYGYTF.

The rearrangement links TRBV5-1 to TRBJ1-1; D is unclear. Germline CDR1 and CDR2: SGHRS and YFSETQ. This CDR3 spans 15 amino acids. V was pared by 0 bases and J by 7 bases, with 16 bases between. The CDR3 protein is CASSLVPGNDGEAFF. The CDR3 nucleotides are TGCGCCAGCAGCTTGGTACCCGGGAATGATGGTGAAGCTTTCTTT. The whole variable domain, filled in from reference TRBV5-1 and TRBJ1-1, reads KAGVTQTPRYLIKTRGQQVTLSCSPISGHRSVSWYQQTPGQGLQFLFEYFSETQRNKGNFPGRFSGRQFSNSRSEMNVSTLELGDSALYLCASSLVPGNDGEAFFGQGTRLTVV.

The gene calls are TRBV27 and TRBJ2-1, with 8 bases matching TRBD1. Losses at the gene ends were 4 bases for V and 3 bases for J; bases not matched to a gene: 11. Germline assignment: CDR1 MNHEY and CDR2 SMNVEV (reference sequence). This CDR3 is built from 17 residues. CDR3 nucleotides: TGTGCCAGCAGTTCGCCCCCTGGGACAGGAGTCTACAATGAGCAGTTCTTC. As protein: CASSSPPGTGVYNEQFF.